Following are 30 T cell receptor beta chains from one sample sequenced in a study of blood T cell repertoires in COVID-19. Method: immunoSEQ multiplex PCR; TCRdb's copy keeps in-frame clones and lacks some. This table has roughly 56,000 clones, 70% to 90% appearing once. Sequencing used peripheral blood. These receptors originate from a human donor in a cohort sampled during active COVID-19.

The chain is built from TRBV15 and TRBJ1-4, with 8 bases matching TRBD1. Per the germline V gene, CDR1 is LNHNV and CDR2 is YYDKDF (reference sequence). With 3 bases clipped from V and 7 bases from J, the junction kept 7 bases outside the gene matches. This CDR3 is built from 15 residues. This CDR3 is CATSRDRALTEKLFF. CDR3 nucleotides: TGTGCCACCAGCAGGGACAGGGCGTTGACTGAAAAACTGTTTTTT.

The rearrangement joins TRBV30 to TRBJ2-7; 7 bases agree with TRBD2. Germline V gene lookup returns CDR1 GTSNPN and CDR2 SVGIG (reference sequence). The V and J ends lost 1 base and 5 bases, in that order; junction bases with no gene match: 5. This CDR3 has 13 amino acids. The DNA of the CDR3 is TGTGCCTGGAGTGCGCGGGAGAGGAACGAGCAGTACTTC. Translation gives CAWSARERNEQYF.

The J gene is TRBJ2-4, the V gene TRBV11-2; D remains unclear. Germline CDR1 reads SGHAT; CDR2 reads FQNNGV. The CDR3 totals 11 residues. V lost 3 bases and J 15 bases, leaving 12 bases between the germline ends. CDR3 bases: TGTGCCAGCAGCTTGAATTGGCAAGTGTACTTC. This sequence encodes CASSLNWQVYF.

This sequence joins TRBV10-3 and TRBJ2-7; perhaps TRBD1 as D (6 bases). There are 15 residues in the CDR3. V lost 2 bases, J lost 3 bases, and 14 bases lay in between. Germline V CDR1 and CDR2: ENHRY, SYGVKD. CDR3 bases: TGTGCCATCAGTGAGACCCCGGGACACGACTACGAGCAGTACTTC. Protein sequence: CAISETPGHDYEQYF.

The chain carries TRBV20-1 and TRBJ2-7; no reliable D call. Trimming cost V 5 bases and J 1 base, with 6 bases left between them. Germline CDR1 and CDR2: DFQATT and SNEGSKA (reference sequence). This CDR3 region has 11 residues. DNA for the CDR3: TGCAGTGCTTCTTATTCCTACGAGCAGTACTTC. Translating gives CSASYSYEQYF.

The chain carries TRBV3-1 (or the pseudogene TRBV3-2) and TRBJ1-6; unclear D gene. Trimming took 1 base from V and 0 from J, leaving 7 bases between them. Germline CDR1 LGHDT, CDR2 YNNKEL (reference sequence). The CDR3 extends over 16 amino acids. CDR3 sequence reads: CASSQGPGSYNSPLHF. The CDR3 DNA reads as TGTGCCAGCAGCCAAGGCCCAGGCTCCTATAATTCACCCCTCCACTTT.

This rearrangement joins TRBV5-1 to TRBJ2-7; D may be TRBD1 (6 bases). The CDR3 covers 15 residues. From germline, CDR1 is SGHRS and CDR2 YFSETQ. The germline V and J ends were trimmed by 4 bases and 0 bases, with 14 bases remaining between them. The CDR3 is CASSPGHASSYEQYF. DNA for the CDR3: TGCGCCAGCAGCCCGGGACACGCTAGCTCCTACGAGCAGTACTTC.

This chain links TRBV6-2 or TRBV6-3 with TRBJ1-2, with D maybe TRBD1 (6 bases). Germline lookup yields CDR1 MNHEY and CDR2 SVGEGT. The CDR3 runs to 14 residues. Trimming shortened V by 6 bases and J by 9 bases, and 20 bases separated the two germline ends. The CDR3 loop is CASSHNRDTHRYTF. The CDR3, as DNA: TGTGCCAGCAGCCACAACCGGGACACCCATCGCTACACCTTC.

The chain carries TRBV28 and TRBJ1-5, with TRBD1 identical over 10 bases. Germline V gives CDR1 MDHEN, CDR2 SYDVKM. This CDR3 region has 14 residues. J lost 5 bases, V lost 6 bases, and 4 bases had no gene match. CDR3: CASRWGQGHQPQHF. The CDR3 nucleotides are TGTGCCAGCAGGTGGGGACAGGGGCATCAGCCCCAGCATTTT.

The chain joins TRBV29-1 to TRBJ2-1; D not certain. The ends were cut back, 7 bases at V and 6 bases at J, with 19 bases in the middle. Germline V gene data show CDR1 as SQVTM and CDR2 as ANQGSEA. The CDR3 loop spans 14 amino acids. CDR3 in DNA: TGCAGCGACTACCCCCCCCGGGTGGGCAATGAGCAGTTCTTC. It encodes CSDYPPRVGNEQFF.

The gene calls are TRBV7-8 and TRBJ2-7, with D hard to call. The germline V gene encodes CDR1 SGHVS and CDR2 FQNEAQ. CDR3 length: 15 residues. Trimming took off 2 bases at V and 1 base at J, with 12 bases between the two ends. This chain's CDR3 is CASSLRGITSYEQYF. The CDR3 bases are TGTGCCAGCAGCTTAAGAGGTATAACTTCCTACGAGCAGTACTTC.

The chain has TRBV7-3 and TRBJ2-2, with 8 nucleotides matching TRBD1. J lost 7 bases, V lost 5 bases, and 9 bases had no gene match. The CDR3 extends over 15 amino acids. Germline CDR1 SGHTA, CDR2 FQGTGA. For the CDR3, the DNA is TGTGCCAGCAGCGAAGACAGGGGTGGTGACGGGGAGCTGTTTTTT. Its translation is CASSEDRGGDGELFF.

As concerns this clone: At one end the junction does not follow the germline gene, possibly because of a read error. This chain uses TRBV7-9 with TRBJ1-5; possibly TRBD1 for D (6 bases). Germline V CDR1 and CDR2: SEHNR, FQNEAQ (reference sequence). This CDR3 contains 18 residues. In DNA form, the CDR3 reads TGTGCCAGCAGCCCGGGAGGGGGAGGCAGTCTTAGCTATCAGCCCCAGCATTTT. This codes for CASSPGGGGSLSYQPQHF. The full variable domain, in which reference TRBV7-9 and TRBJ1-5 provide the parts outside the CDR3, is DTGVSQNPRHKITKRGQNVTFRCDPISEHNRLYWYRQTLGQGPEFLTYFQNEAQLEKSRLLSDRFSAERPKGSFSTLEIQRTEQGDSAMYLCASSPGGGGSLSYQPQHFGDGTRLSIL.

V gene TRBV18 combines with J gene TRBJ1-2; a weak D match, TRBD1 (6 bases). This CDR3 is built from 12 residues. Germline V lookup: CDR1 KGHSH, CDR2 LQKENI. V was clipped by 5 bases and J by 7 bases, with 11 bases between them. CDR3 region: CASSSRQVGYTF. The CDR3 DNA reads TGTGCCAGCTCATCCCGACAGGTTGGCTACACCTTC.

V is TRBV5-1 and J is TRBJ2-5; 7 nucleotides line up with TRBD2. V was pared by 0 bases and J by 4 bases, with 6 bases of the junction left unmatched. CDR1 SGHRS and CDR2 YFSETQ come from the germline V gene. The CDR3 has 15 amino acids. The CDR3 here is CASSLAGEGRETQYF. The CDR3 DNA follows: TGCGCCAGCAGCTTGGCCGGGGAGGGACGAGAGACCCAGTACTTC.

In DNA form, the CDR3 reads TGTGCCAGCAGCACAAAAGGACTAGCGGGAGCGGGCACCGGGGAGCTGTTTTTT. Its translation: CASSTKGLAGAGTGELFF. The gene calls are TRBV7-3 and TRBJ2-2, with 13 bases fitting TRBD2. V dropped 5 bases and J dropped 4; count of bases not matched to a gene: 10. The germline gives CDR1 SGHTA, CDR2 FQGTGA. The CDR3 spans 18 residues.

This sequence joins TRBV3-1 (or the pseudogene TRBV3-2) and TRBJ2-3, with no clear D. The length of the CDR3 is 15 residues. The V gene's germline CDR1 is LGHDT and CDR2 YNNKEL (reference sequence). V gave up 5 bases and J gave up 2 bases, with 14 bases separating them. The CDR3 DNA reads as TGTGCCAGCAGCAAGAACTCAGCGATCACAGATACGCAGTATTTT. It codes for CASSKNSAITDTQYF.

This clone came up a few times. The chain links TRBV7-3 to TRBJ2-3; TRBD2 might be the D (5 bases). Trimming removed 1 base from V and 4 bases from J, with 9 bases in between. The CDR3 length is 14 residues. CDR1 is SGHTA and CDR2 is FQGTGA in the germline V gene. CDR3 amino acids: CASSLSGSADTQYF. CDR3 DNA: TGTGCCAGCAGCTTAAGTGGGAGCGCAGATACGCAGTATTTT.

The V call is TRBV19, the J call TRBJ2-3; possibly TRBD2 for D (6 bases). Per germline, CDR1 LNHDA and CDR2 SQIVND (reference sequence). The CDR3 covers 15 residues. Trimming left V 5 bases short and J 0 bases short, with 12 bases between. The CDR3 spells CASSGSGASTDTQYF. DNA of the CDR3: TGTGCCAGTAGTGGTAGCGGAGCCAGCACAGATACGCAGTATTTT.

V and J are TRBV3-1 (or the pseudogene TRBV3-2) and TRBJ2-5; possibly TRBD2 for D (6 bases). CDR3 length: 13 amino acids. Trimming shortened V by 8 bases and J by 1 base, and 11 bases separated the two germline ends. The germline V gene has CDR1 LGHDT and CDR2 YNNKEL (reference sequence). CDR3 nucleotide sequence: TGTGCCAGCCAAGGGACTCTCCAAGAGACCCAGTACTTC. Its translation is CASQGTLQETQYF.

The rearrangement joins TRBV2 to TRBJ1-1, with D uncertain. CDR1 SNHLY and CDR2 FYNNEI come from the germline V gene. This CDR3 comprises 15 residues. V lost 6 bases and J 7 bases, leaving 21 bases between the germline ends. The CDR3: CASRPHGALPNEAFF. CDR3 coding DNA: TGTGCCAGCAGGCCCCACGGAGCTCTCCCAAATGAAGCTTTCTTT.

J is TRBJ2-3 and V is TRBV4-1, with D perhaps TRBD2 (5 bases). Germline CDR1 reads MGHRA; CDR2 reads YSYEKL. Trimming pared 5 bases from V and 2 bases from J, leaving 14 bases between. The CDR3 covers 15 residues. CDR3 protein: CASSFLVRDTDTQYF. The DNA for the CDR3 is TGCGCCAGCAGCTTCCTGGTCCGGGACACAGATACGCAGTATTTT.

V gene TRBV6-2 or TRBV6-3 combines with J gene TRBJ1-1, with 7 bases matching TRBD1. This CDR3 contains 13 residues. Trimming took 7 bases from V and 3 from J; bases not matched to a gene: 5. Per the germline V gene, CDR1 is MNHEY and CDR2 is SVGEGT. CDR3 sequence (DNA): TGTGCCAGCATCCCAACAGGGGACACTGAAGCTTTCTTT. Amino acids: CASIPTGDTEAFF.

This clone was seen once. V gene TRBV7-9 combines with J gene TRBJ2-7; a weak D match, TRBD2 (7 bases). Germline loops: CDR1 SEHNR, CDR2 FQNEAQ (reference sequence). The CDR3 covers 15 residues. Trimming shortened V by 5 bases and J by 5 bases, and 19 bases separated the two germline ends. CDR3 bases: TGTGCCAGCAGCCCGGGGACAAAGGGGAGGGACGAGCAGTACTTC. Translating it yields CASSPGTKGRDEQYF.

This chain links TRBV4-1 with TRBJ1-1; 10 bases match TRBD1. Germline loops: CDR1 MGHRA, CDR2 YSYEKL. The ends lost 4 bases at V and 0 bases at J; junction bases unmatched: 8. This CDR3 has 17 amino acids. The CDR3 loop is CASSPRTGGFMNTEAFF. CDR3 DNA: TGCGCCAGCAGCCCCCGGACAGGGGGGTTCATGAACACTGAAGCTTTCTTT.

This clone has a handful of counts. The V and J genes are TRBV5-5 and TRBJ1-2; possible D gene TRBD1, 6 bases. The V end lost 1 base, the J end lost 0 bases, and 16 bases lay between the germline ends. The CDR3 is 17 residues long. Germline V gene lookup returns CDR1 SGHKS and CDR2 YYEKEE (reference sequence). The CDR3 loop reads CASSLKIGGQTNYGYTF. The CDR3 DNA follows: TGTGCCAGCAGCTTGAAGATCGGCGGACAGACTAACTATGGCTACACCTTC.

In this sample, this clone turned up many times. The chain is built from TRBV5-1 and TRBJ2-7; D uncertain. The germline CDR1 and CDR2 sequences are SGHRS and YFSETQ. The CDR3 consists of 16 residues. Trimming removed 4 bases from V and 7 bases from J, with 24 bases in between. CDR3 DNA: TGCGCCAGCAGCCTAGGAACCGGTACACCCTCTAGAGAGCAGTACTTC. Translation: CASSLGTGTPSREQYF.

V is TRBV4-1 and J is TRBJ1-2, with D maybe TRBD1 (5 bases). Looked up from germline, CDR1 is MGHRA and CDR2 is YSYEKL. The V end lost 0 bases, the J end lost 0 bases, and 14 bases lay between the germline ends. The CDR3 extends over 17 amino acids. Written as DNA, the CDR3 is TGCGCCAGCAGCCAAGATCCCTCGGGACTGCCTAACTATGGCTACACCTTC. This gives the protein CASSQDPSGLPNYGYTF.

The CDR3 nucleotides read TGTGCCAGCAGTTTAACCGTCGGGACTAGCCCCTACGAGCAGTACTTC. As protein: CASSLTVGTSPYEQYF. The genes are TRBV27 and TRBJ2-7; 9 bases are shared with TRBD2. Trimming cost V 2 bases and J 2 bases; bases outside gene matches: 7. CDR3 length: 16 amino acids. Germline V gene data show CDR1 as MNHEY and CDR2 as SMNVEV (reference sequence).

The chain joins TRBV28 to TRBJ2-2, with 13 nucleotides matching TRBD2. CDR3 length: 15 residues. Unmatched junction bases numbered 2, after V lost 2 bases and J lost 8 bases. Germline V lookup: CDR1 MDHEN, CDR2 SYDVKM. The CDR3 DNA reads TGTGCCAGCAGTTTAGGACTAGCGGGAGTTGGGGAGCTGTTTTTT. Encoded protein: CASSLGLAGVGELFF.